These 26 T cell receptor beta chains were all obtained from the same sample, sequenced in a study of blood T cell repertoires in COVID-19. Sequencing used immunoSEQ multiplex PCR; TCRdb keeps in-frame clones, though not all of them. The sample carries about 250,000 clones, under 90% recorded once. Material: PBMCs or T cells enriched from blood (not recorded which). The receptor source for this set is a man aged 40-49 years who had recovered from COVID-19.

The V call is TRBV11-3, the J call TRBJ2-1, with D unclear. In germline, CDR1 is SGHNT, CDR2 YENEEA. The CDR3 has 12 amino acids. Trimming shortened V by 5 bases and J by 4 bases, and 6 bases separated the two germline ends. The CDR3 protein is CASSQRYNEQFF. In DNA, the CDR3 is TGTGCCAGCAGCCAACGGTACAATGAGCAGTTCTTC.

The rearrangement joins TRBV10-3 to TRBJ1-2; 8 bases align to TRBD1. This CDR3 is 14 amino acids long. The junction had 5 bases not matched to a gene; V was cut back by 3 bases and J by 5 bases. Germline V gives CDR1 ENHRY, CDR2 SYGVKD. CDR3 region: CAISDPGGSYGYTF. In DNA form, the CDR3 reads TGTGCCATCAGTGACCCAGGGGGCAGTTATGGCTACACCTTC.

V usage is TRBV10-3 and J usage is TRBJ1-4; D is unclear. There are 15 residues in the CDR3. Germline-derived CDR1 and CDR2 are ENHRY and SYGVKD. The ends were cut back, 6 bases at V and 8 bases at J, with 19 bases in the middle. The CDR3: CAISDGERVGEKLFF. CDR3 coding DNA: TGTGCCATCAGCGACGGTGAACGGGTAGGAGAAAAACTGTTTTTT.

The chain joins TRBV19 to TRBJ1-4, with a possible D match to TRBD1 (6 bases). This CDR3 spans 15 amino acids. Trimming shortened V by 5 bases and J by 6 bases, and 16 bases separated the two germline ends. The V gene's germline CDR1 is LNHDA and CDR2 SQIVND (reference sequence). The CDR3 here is CASSRVTGEYEKLFF. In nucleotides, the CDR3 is TGTGCCAGTAGTCGAGTGACAGGCGAATATGAAAAACTGTTTTTT.

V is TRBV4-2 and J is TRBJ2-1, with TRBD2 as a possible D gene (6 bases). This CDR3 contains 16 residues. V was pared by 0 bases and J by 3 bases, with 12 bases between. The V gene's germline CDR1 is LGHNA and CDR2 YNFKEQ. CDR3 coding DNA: TGTGCCAGCAGCCAAGAGGGGCGGGATGGCTACAATGAGCAGTTCTTC. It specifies CASSQEGRDGYNEQFF.

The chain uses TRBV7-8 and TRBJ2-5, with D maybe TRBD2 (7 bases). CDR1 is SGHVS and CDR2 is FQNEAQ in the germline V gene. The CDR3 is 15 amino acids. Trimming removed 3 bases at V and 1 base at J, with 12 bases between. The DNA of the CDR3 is TGTGCCAGCAGCTTCCGTGGGGGGGCCCAAGAGACCCAGTACTTC. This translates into CASSFRGGAQETQYF. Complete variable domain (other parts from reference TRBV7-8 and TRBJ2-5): GAGVSQSPRYKVAKRGQDVALRCDPISGHVSLFWYQQALGQGPEFLTYFQNEAQLDKSGLPSDRFFAERPEGSVSTLKIQRTQQEDSAVYLCASSFRGGAQETQYFGPGTRLLVL.

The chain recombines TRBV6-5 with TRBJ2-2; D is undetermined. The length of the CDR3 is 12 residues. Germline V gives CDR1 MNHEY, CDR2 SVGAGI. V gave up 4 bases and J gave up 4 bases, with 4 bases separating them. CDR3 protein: CASSWATGELFF. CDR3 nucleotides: TGTGCCAGCAGTTGGGCCACCGGGGAGCTGTTTTTT.

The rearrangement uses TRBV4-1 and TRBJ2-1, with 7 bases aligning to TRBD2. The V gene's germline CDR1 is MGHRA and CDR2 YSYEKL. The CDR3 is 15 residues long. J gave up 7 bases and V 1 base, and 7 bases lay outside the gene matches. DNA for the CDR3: TGCGCCAGCAGCCAAGGGCCTAGCGGTCGGAATGAGCAGTTCTTC. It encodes CASSQGPSGRNEQFF.

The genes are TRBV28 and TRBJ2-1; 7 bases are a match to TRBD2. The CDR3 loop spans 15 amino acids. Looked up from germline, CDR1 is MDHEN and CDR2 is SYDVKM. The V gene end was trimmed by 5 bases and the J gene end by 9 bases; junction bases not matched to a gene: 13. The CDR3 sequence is CASSGWGGPGGEQFF. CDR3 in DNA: TGTGCCAGCAGTGGGTGGGGGGGTCCTGGCGGTGAGCAGTTCTTC.

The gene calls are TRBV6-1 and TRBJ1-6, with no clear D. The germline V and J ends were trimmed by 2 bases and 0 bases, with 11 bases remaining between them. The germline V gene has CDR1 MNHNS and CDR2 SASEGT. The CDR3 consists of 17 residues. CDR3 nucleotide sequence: TGTGCCAGCAGTGAATATGACCCTAGCTCCTATAATTCACCCCTCCACTTT. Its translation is CASSEYDPSSYNSPLHF.

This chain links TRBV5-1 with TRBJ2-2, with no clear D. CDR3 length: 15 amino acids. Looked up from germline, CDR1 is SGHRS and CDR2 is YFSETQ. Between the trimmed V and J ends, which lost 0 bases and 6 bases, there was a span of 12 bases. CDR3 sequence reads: CASSLDLGRAGELFF. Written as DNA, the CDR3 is TGCGCCAGCAGCTTGGACCTGGGTCGGGCCGGGGAGCTGTTTTTT.

CDR3 residues: CASSTPDRRYEQYF. CDR3 in DNA: TGTGCCAGCAGTACCCCGGACAGAAGATACGAGCAGTACTTC. The V gene is TRBV6-2 or TRBV6-3, the J gene TRBJ2-7, with D perhaps TRBD1 (6 bases). V shed 5 bases and J shed 4 bases, with 15 bases lying between them. This CDR3 has 14 residues. Germline values: CDR1 MNHEY, CDR2 SVGEGT.

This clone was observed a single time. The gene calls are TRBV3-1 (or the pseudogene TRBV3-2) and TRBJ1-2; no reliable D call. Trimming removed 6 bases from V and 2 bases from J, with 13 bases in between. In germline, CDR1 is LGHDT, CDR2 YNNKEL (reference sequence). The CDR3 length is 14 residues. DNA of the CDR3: TGTGCCAGCAGTTACAGTCTGCAGAACTATGGCTACACCTTC. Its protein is CASSYSLQNYGYTF.

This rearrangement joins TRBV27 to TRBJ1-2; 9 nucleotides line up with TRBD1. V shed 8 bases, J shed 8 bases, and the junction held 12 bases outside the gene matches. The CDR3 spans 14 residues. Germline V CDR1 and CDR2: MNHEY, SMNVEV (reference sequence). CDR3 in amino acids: CASCTGGCPEGYTF. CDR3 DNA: TGTGCCAGCTGTACAGGGGGCTGTCCGGAAGGCTACACCTTC.

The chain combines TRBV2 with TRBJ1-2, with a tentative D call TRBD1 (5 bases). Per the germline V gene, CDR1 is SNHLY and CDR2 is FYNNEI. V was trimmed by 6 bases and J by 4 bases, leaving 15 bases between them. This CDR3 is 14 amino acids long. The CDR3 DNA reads TGTGCCAGCAGAGGTGGGGCCGGGAGCTATGGCTACACCTTC. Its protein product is CASRGGAGSYGYTF.

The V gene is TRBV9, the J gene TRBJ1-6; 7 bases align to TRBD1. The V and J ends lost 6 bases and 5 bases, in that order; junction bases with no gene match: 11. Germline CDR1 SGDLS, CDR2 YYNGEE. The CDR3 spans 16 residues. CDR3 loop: CASTRGSARDNSPLHF. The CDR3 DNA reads TGTGCCAGCACCAGGGGGTCCGCCAGAGATAATTCACCCCTCCACTTT. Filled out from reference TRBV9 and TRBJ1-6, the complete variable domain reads DSGVTQTPKHLITATGQRVTLRCSPRSGDLSVYWYQQSLDQGLQFLIQYYNGEERAKGNILERFSAQQFPDLHSELNLSSLELGDSALYFCASTRGSARDNSPLHFGNGTRLTVT.

The CDR3 is CASRRVLFNEQYF. As DNA, the CDR3 is TGTGCCAGCAGACGGGTCCTCTTTAACGAGCAGTACTTC. V usage is TRBV6-5 and J usage is TRBJ2-7; D unresolved. This CDR3 has 13 residues. Germline CDR1 and CDR2: MNHEY and SVGAGI. The germline V and J ends were trimmed by 6 bases and 5 bases, with 14 bases remaining between them.

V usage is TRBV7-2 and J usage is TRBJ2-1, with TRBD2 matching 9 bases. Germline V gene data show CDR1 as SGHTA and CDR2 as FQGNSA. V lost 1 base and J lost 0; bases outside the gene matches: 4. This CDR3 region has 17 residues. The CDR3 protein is CASSLVSGGASYNEQFF. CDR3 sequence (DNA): TGTGCCAGCAGCTTAGTTAGCGGGGGCGCCTCCTACAATGAGCAGTTCTTC.

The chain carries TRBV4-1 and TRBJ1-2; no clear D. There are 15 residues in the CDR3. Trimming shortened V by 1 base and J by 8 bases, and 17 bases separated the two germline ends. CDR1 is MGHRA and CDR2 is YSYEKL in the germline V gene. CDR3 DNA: TGCGCCAGCAGCCAAGTGGGGAGAGGGTGGGAGGGCTACACCTTC. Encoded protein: CASSQVGRGWEGYTF.

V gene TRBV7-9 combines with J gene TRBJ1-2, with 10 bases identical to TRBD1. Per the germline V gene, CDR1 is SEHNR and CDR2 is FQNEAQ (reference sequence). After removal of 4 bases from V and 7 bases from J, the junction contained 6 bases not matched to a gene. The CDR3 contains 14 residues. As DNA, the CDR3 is TGTGCCAGCAGCTGGGAGACAGGGGGCTTTGGCTACACCTTC. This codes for CASSWETGGFGYTF.

CDR3 bases: TGCAGCGTTGCTGGGCAGGGGAGCGAGCAGTACTTC. Its protein is CSVAGQGSEQYF. The chain uses TRBV29-1 and TRBJ2-7, with D possibly being TRBD1 (6 bases). V lost 4 bases, J lost 6 bases, and 13 bases lay in between. The CDR3 extends over 12 amino acids. Germline assignment: CDR1 SQVTM and CDR2 ANQGSEA.

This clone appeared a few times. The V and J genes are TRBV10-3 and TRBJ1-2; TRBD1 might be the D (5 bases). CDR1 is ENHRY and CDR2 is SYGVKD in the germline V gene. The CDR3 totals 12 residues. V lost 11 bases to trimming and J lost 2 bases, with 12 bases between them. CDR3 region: CAAKDSNYGYTF. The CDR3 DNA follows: TGTGCCGCCAAAGACAGCAACTATGGCTACACCTTC.

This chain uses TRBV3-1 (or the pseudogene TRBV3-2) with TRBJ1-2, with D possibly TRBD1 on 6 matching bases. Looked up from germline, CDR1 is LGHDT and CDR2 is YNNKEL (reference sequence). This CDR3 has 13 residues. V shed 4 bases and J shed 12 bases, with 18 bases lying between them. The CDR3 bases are TGTGCCAGCAGCCCCCAAACAGGGTCCGTACACACCTTC. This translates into CASSPQTGSVHTF.

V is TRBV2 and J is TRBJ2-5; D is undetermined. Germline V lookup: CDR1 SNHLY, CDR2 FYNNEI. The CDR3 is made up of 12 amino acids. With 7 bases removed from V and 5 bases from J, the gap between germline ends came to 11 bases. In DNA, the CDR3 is TGTGCCAGCACGACGGTGCGGGAGACCCAGTACTTC. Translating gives CASTTVRETQYF.

This CDR3 reads CASKKRDQETQYF. The CDR3 DNA reads TGCGCCAGCAAGAAGCGGGACCAAGAGACCCAGTACTTC. The chain carries TRBV5-1 and TRBJ2-5; D might be TRBD2 (6 bases). Germline values: CDR1 SGHRS, CDR2 YFSETQ. The CDR3 contains 13 residues. The V and J ends lost 6 bases and 0 bases respectively, with 9 bases between them.

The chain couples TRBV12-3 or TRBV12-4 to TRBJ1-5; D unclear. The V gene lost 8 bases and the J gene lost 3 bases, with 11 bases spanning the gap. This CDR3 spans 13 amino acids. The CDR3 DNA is TGTGCCAGCGAGAGGGCCCCCAATCAGCCCCAGCATTTT. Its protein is CASERAPNQPQHF.